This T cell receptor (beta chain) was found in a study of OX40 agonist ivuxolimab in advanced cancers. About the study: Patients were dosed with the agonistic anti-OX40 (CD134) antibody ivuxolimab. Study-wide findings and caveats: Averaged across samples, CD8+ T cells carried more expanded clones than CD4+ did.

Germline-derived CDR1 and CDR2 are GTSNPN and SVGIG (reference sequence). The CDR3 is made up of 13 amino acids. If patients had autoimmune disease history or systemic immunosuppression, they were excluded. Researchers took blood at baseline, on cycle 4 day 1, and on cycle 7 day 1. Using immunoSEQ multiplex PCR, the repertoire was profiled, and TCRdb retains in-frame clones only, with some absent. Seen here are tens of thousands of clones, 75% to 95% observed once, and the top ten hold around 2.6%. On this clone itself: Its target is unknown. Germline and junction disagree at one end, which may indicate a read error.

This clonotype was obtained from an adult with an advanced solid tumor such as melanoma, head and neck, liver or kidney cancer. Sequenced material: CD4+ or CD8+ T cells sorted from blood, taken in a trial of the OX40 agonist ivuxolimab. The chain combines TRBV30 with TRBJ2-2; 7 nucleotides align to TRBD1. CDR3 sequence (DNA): TGTGCCTGTCAACAGGGGAACTCCGGGGAGCTGTTTTTT. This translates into CACQQGNSGELFF.